There are many counts of the clone carrying this T cell receptor beta chain. What it binds is unknown. This specimen belongs to a study of regulatory T cells in long-lasting Graves disease. Study-level results: Between persistent patients, 2,500 to 3,500 public clonotypes were shared, exceeding the roughly 1,000 shared between new patients.

There are 14 residues in the CDR3. J gave up 1 base and V 5 bases, and 4 bases lay outside the gene matches. The germline CDR1 and CDR2 sequences are SEHNR and FQNEAQ (reference sequence). The TCR beta library used iRepertoire HTBI primers with Arm-PCR amplification of CDR3. MiXCR, applied by TCRdb to the multiplex PCR reads, yields one record per CDR3 protein. The sample has about 470,000 distinct CDR3 sequences, less than 25% seen once. Time point given: persistent/refractory GD, antithyroid drugs over 5 years with positive TRAb. After RNA was extracted from PBMCs, the TCR library was made from it. The source is a female donor with Graves disease. The sequencing here drew on peripheral blood mononuclear cells (PBMCs), taken when the disease was refractory, from a patient treated with antithyroid drugs. The V gene is TRBV7-9, the J gene TRBJ2-5; 7 bases are a match to TRBD2. This chain's CDR3 is CASSRTRGQETQYF. The CDR3, as DNA: TGTGCCAGCAGCCGGACTAGGGGCCAAGAGACCCAGTACTTC.